The clone carrying this T cell receptor (beta chain) has a count of ten or more. Profiling relied on immunoSEQ multiplex PCR, and the TCRdb table lists in-frame clones only, not all of them. The table includes fewer than 110,000 clones, about 89% detected once. The data originate from a study of T cell responses to AZD1222 COVID-19 vaccine. V lost 9 bases to trimming and J lost 2 bases, with 10 bases between them. In germline, CDR1 is KGHDR, CDR2 SFDVKD. The length of the CDR3 is 13 residues. This receptor was identified in an adult who received the AZD1222 COVID-19 vaccine. The chain employs TRBV24-1 and TRBJ2-1; D unclear. The sequences come from peripheral blood, collected 28 days after the second AZD1222 dose. CDR3 region: CATRGTAYNEQFF. In DNA form, the CDR3 reads TGTGCCACCCGCGGAACAGCCTACAATGAGCAGTTCTTC.